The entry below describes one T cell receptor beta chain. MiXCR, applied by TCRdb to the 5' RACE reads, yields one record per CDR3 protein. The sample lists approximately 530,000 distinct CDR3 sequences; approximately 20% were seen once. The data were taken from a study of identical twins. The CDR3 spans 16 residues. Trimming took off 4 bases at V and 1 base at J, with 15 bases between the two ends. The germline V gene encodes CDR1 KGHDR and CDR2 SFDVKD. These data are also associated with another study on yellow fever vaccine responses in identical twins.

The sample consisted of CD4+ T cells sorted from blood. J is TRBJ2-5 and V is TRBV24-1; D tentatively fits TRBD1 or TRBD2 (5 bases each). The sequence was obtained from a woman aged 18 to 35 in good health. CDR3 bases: TGTGCCACCAGTGAAGCGGACACTATTCCCCAAGAGACCCAGTACTTC. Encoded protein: CATSEADTIPQETQYF.